This T cell receptor (beta chain) was profiled in a study of naive and memory T cell subsets. Study-wide results and limits: Naive and memory repertoire findings lacked a ground truth for validation. Naive repertoires, especially CD8, held a few larger clonotypes, possibly memory cells re-expressing CD45RA.

Germline V gene sequence: CDR1 GTSNPN, CDR2 SVGIG (reference sequence). The length of the CDR3 is 12 residues. V gave up 2 bases and J gave up 0 bases, with 4 bases separating them. The beta constant-region primer was an equimolar mix of two oligonucleotides covering TRBC1 and TRBC2. The ligated cDNA underwent four PCR rounds using SP2 and nested alpha and beta constant-region primers. Ligation attached a single-stranded oligonucleotide with a 12-nucleotide UMI and the SP2 primer to the cDNA 3' end. MiXCR, run by TCRdb on the UMI-ligation and nested PCR reads, gives a single entry per CDR3 protein. The sample holds over 100,000 distinct CDR3 sequences, approximately 14% seen once. Cells stained for CD3, CD4, CD8, CD45RA and CD27 were sorted into four subsets. Turning to this clonotype: Antigen specificity is unknown.

Sample: naive CD8+ T cells from blood. This chain links TRBV30 with TRBJ1-1; D ambiguous. The sequence derives from a human donor in good health. This chain's CDR3 is CAWSSLNTEAFF. CDR3 DNA sequence: TGTGCCTGGAGTTCACTGAACACTGAAGCTTTCTTT.